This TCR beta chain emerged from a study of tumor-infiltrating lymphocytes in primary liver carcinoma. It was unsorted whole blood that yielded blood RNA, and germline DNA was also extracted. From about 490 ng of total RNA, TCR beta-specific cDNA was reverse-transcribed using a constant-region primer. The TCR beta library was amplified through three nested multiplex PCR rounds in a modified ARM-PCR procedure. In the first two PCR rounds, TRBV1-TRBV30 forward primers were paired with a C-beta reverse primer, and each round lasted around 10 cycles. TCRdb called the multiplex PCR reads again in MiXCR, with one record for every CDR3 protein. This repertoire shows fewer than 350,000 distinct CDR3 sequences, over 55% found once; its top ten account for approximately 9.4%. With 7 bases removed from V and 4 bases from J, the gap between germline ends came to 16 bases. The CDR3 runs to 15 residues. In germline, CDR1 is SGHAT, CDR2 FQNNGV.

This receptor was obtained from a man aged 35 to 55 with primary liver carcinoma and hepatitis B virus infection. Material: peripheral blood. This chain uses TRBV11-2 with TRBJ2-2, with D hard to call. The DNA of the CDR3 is TGTGCCAGCACCCCCGGGCAGTTCCTCACCGGGGAGCTGTTTTTT. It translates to CASTPGQFLTGELFF.